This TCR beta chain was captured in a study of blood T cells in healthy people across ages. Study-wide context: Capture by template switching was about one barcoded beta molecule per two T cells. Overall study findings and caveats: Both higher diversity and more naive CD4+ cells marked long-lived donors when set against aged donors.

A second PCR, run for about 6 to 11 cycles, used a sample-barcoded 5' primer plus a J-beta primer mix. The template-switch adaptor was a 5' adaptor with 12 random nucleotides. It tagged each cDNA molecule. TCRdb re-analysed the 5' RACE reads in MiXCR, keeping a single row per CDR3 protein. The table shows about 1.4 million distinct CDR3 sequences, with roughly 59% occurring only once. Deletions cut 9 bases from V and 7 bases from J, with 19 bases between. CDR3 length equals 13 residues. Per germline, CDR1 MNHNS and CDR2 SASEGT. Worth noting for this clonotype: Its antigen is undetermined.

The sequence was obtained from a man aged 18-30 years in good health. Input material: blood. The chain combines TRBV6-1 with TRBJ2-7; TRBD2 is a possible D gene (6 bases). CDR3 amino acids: CARNRDSHNEQYF. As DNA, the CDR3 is TGTGCCAGGAACCGGGACTCCCACAATGAGCAGTACTTC.